This paragraph covers one TCR beta chain sequence. Antigen unknown. The CDR3 extends over 14 amino acids. V lost 4 bases and J lost 9; bases outside the gene matches: 5. Germline assignment: CDR1 SEHNR and CDR2 FQNEAQ (reference sequence). This sample stems from a study of identical twins. Via MiXCR, TCRdb re-called the 5' RACE reads, giving one row per CDR3 protein. This sample has 450,000 or so distinct CDR3 sequences, with 20% to 25% found just once. Study-wide points: The models systematically underestimated how much out-of-frame TCR alpha was shared in monozygotic twins.

These data also featured in a second study, about T cells expressing NK-cell markers. Per that paper: TCR beta repertoires came from sorted CD3+CD56+NKG2C+, CD3+CD56+NKG2C- and CD3+CD56-NKG2C+ T cells. The share of CD8+ T cells held by dominant NKG2C+ clonotypes was 1.0-7.0% in about 6 donors. Topping the CD3+CD56-NKG2C+ fraction as well were these clonotypes, in several donors.

The chain links TRBV7-9 to TRBJ1-6; TRBD1 matches at 8 bases. Sequenced material: CD4+ T cells sorted from blood. The clonotype comes from a woman aged 18-29 years in good health. The CDR3 loop is CASSSGTGTSPLHF. The CDR3, as DNA: TGTGCCAGCAGCTCCGGGACAGGTACTTCACCCCTCCACTTT.